The clone carrying this T cell receptor (beta chain) has more than one count but fewer than ten. Its antigen is not known. cDNA synthesis used the whole RNA isolate, giving expressed TCRB sequences. Profiling relied on immunoSEQ multiplex PCR, and the TCRdb table lists in-frame clones only, not all of them. Altogether tens of thousands of clones are present, around half being singletons, with the ten largest covering 2% to 3%. This sample is part of a study of beta chain features in type 1 diabetes. Findings and limits, study-wide: Whatever favoring of shorter templates PCR might show would apply equally to patients and controls. Moderate yet significant TCRB CDR3 shortening was seen in Type 1 diabetes patients in all four CD4+ subsets.

The germline gives CDR1 ENHRY, CDR2 SYGVKD. There are 13 residues in the CDR3. V dropped 6 bases and J dropped 6 bases, with 12 bases sitting between them. CD4+ cells of the naive, central memory, regulatory and stem cell-like memory types were sorted via CD45RO/CCR7/CD25/CD127/CD95/CD27. This TCR came from a woman aged 40 to 50 with type 1 diabetes. The sequencing sample was made of Tregs from blood. V is TRBV10-3 and J is TRBJ2-1; TRBD1 is a possible D gene (7 bases). The CDR3: CAISAQGGNEQFF. The CDR3 DNA is TGTGCCATCAGCGCTCAGGGGGGCAATGAGCAGTTCTTC.